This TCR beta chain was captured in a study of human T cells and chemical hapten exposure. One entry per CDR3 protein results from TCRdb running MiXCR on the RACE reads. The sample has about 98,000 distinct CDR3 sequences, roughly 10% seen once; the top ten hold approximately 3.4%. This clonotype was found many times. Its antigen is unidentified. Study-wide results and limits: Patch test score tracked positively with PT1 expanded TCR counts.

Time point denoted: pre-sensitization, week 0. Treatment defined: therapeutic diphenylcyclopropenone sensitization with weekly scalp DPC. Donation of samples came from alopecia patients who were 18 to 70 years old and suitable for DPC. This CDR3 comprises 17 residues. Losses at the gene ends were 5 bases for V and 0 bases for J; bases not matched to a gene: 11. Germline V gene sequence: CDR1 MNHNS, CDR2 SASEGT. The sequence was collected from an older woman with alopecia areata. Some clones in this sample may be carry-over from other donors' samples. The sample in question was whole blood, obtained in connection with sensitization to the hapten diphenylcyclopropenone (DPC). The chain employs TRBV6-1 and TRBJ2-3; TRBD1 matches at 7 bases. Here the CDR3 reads CASSTRTGAPSTDTQYF. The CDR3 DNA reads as TGTGCCAGCAGTACCCGGACAGGAGCCCCTAGCACAGATACGCAGTATTTT.